Listed below are T cell receptor beta chains from one sample, sequenced in a study of a mutant IDH1 vaccine in newly diagnosed glioma. What these receptors recognize is not known. Only in-frame clones appear in the TCRdb table, and some are missing; sequencing was by immunoSEQ multiplex PCR. The data hold some 60,000 clones, with around 85% observed a single time. The material sequenced was PBMCs, taken from a glioma patient whose treatment included an IDH1 peptide vaccine. These receptors were collected from a man aged 35 to 55 with glioma. Both conserved end residues are part of each CDR3. Each record gives: CDR3 DNA, CDR3 protein, D gene, V gene, J gene, clone size. The D gene is left open where the match is weak. The size field is filled for only some rows; it gives once, few, many or a size class.

cdr3_nt: TGTGCCAGCAGCGTAGTGGGACAGGGGGGTCTTGAAGCTTTCTTT
cdr3_aa: CASSVVGQGGLEAFF
d_call: TRBD1
v_call: TRBV9
j_call: TRBJ1-1
clone_size: NA

cdr3_nt: TGTGCCATCAGTGAGTCCATAGTAACCAAAAACATTCAGTACTTC
cdr3_aa: CAISESIVTKNIQYF
d_call: NA
v_call: TRBV10-3
j_call: TRBJ2-4
clone_size: NA

cdr3_nt: TGCAGTGCCCCTACTAGGGCCCCCCAGTTCTTC
cdr3_aa: CSAPTRAPQFF
d_call: NA
v_call: TRBV20-1
j_call: TRBJ2-1
clone_size: NA

cdr3_nt: TGTGCCAGCTCACCACCAGCTAGCGGGAGCACCGGGGAGCTGTTTTTT
cdr3_aa: CASSPPASGSTGELFF
d_call: TRBD2
v_call: TRBV18
j_call: TRBJ2-2
clone_size: few

cdr3_nt: TGTGCCAGCAGCTCCCTAGCGGGAGGGCCTGACTCCTACAATGAGCAGTTCTTC
cdr3_aa: CASSSLAGGPDSYNEQFF
d_call: TRBD2
v_call: TRBV7-2
j_call: TRBJ2-1
clone_size: NA

cdr3_nt: TGTGCCAGCTCACCACAGGGTGGGGCTAATGAAAAACTGTTTTTT
cdr3_aa: CASSPQGGANEKLFF
d_call: NA
v_call: TRBV18
j_call: TRBJ1-4
clone_size: NA

cdr3_nt: TGTGCCAGCAGCCAAGACCACTCTGGAAACACCATATATTTT
cdr3_aa: CASSQDHSGNTIYF
d_call: NA
v_call: TRBV14
j_call: TRBJ1-3
clone_size: NA

cdr3_nt: TGTGCCAGCTCGCCGGACAGTGGAAACACCATATATTTT
cdr3_aa: CASSPDSGNTIYF
d_call: NA
v_call: TRBV18
j_call: TRBJ1-3
clone_size: NA

cdr3_nt: TGTGCCAGCTCCCCCGATGGCGGGATTTCCGTCTTC
cdr3_aa: CASSPDGGISVF
d_call: NA
v_call: TRBV18
j_call: TRBJ2-7
clone_size: NA

cdr3_nt: TGTGCCATCAGGGTGTCGTACGAGCAGTACTTC
cdr3_aa: CAIRVSYEQYF
d_call: NA
v_call: TRBV10-3
j_call: TRBJ2-7
clone_size: NA

cdr3_nt: TGTGCTAGCTCACCCGGGGGGTCTCGGGGAGATACGCAGTATTTT
cdr3_aa: CASSPGGSRGDTQYF
d_call: TRBD2
v_call: TRBV18
j_call: TRBJ2-3
clone_size: NA

cdr3_nt: TGTGCCAGCAGCCCGAGCTCCTACGAGCAGTACTTC
cdr3_aa: CASSPSSYEQYF
d_call: NA
v_call: TRBV2
j_call: TRBJ2-7
clone_size: NA

cdr3_nt: TGCGCCTCCCGGAGGCAGCCCCAGCATTTT
cdr3_aa: CASRRQPQHF
d_call: NA
v_call: TRBV23-1
j_call: TRBJ1-5
clone_size: NA

cdr3_nt: TGCGCCAGCAGCCAAGATTGGCTAGCGGGAGATCACGGGCAGTACTTC
cdr3_aa: CASSQDWLAGDHGQYF
d_call: TRBD2
v_call: TRBV4-3
j_call: TRBJ2-7
clone_size: NA

cdr3_nt: TGTGCCAGCAGTGGGCCGGGACAGGGGGCGGCGGGGAGCAATCAGCCCCAGCATTTT
cdr3_aa: CASSGPGQGAAGSNQPQHF
d_call: TRBD1
v_call: TRBV6-1
j_call: TRBJ1-5
clone_size: NA

cdr3_nt: TGCGCCAGCAGCTTGGTGGCAGGGACCTACGAGCAGTACTTC
cdr3_aa: CASSLVAGTYEQYF
d_call: NA
v_call: TRBV5-1
j_call: TRBJ2-7
clone_size: once

cdr3_nt: TGTGCCAGCAGCCTAACACAGGGGGCGGTTACTGAAGCTTTCTTT
cdr3_aa: CASSLTQGAVTEAFF
d_call: TRBD1
v_call: TRBV14
j_call: TRBJ1-1
clone_size: NA

cdr3_nt: TGCGCCAGCAGCCAAGCCCCCGAGACCTTTGAGACCCAGTACTTC
cdr3_aa: CASSQAPETFETQYF
d_call: NA
v_call: TRBV4-1
j_call: TRBJ2-5
clone_size: NA

cdr3_nt: TGCGCCAGCAGGGGGGGGACATCTATCAGCACAGATACGCAGTATTTT
cdr3_aa: CASRGGTSISTDTQYF
d_call: NA
v_call: TRBV5-1
j_call: TRBJ2-3
clone_size: NA

cdr3_nt: TGTGCCAGCAGTGATAACAACCAAGAGACCCAGTACTTC
cdr3_aa: CASSDNNQETQYF
d_call: NA
v_call: TRBV25-1
j_call: TRBJ2-5
clone_size: NA

cdr3_nt: TGTGCCAGCAGCGTAGGAATTTTGGGCAATCAGCCCCAGCATTTT
cdr3_aa: CASSVGILGNQPQHF
d_call: NA
v_call: TRBV7-6
j_call: TRBJ1-5
clone_size: NA

cdr3_nt: TGCAGCGTTGAAGACCCCTACAGGGTAAACTATGGCTACACCTTC
cdr3_aa: CSVEDPYRVNYGYTF
d_call: NA
v_call: TRBV29-1
j_call: TRBJ1-2
clone_size: NA

cdr3_nt: TGTGCCAGCAGCTTTTCATACGAAGCTTTCTTT
cdr3_aa: CASSFSYEAFF
d_call: NA
v_call: TRBV7-9
j_call: TRBJ1-1
clone_size: NA

cdr3_nt: TGTGCCAGCACAGGACAGGGGGCAGGTAATCAGCCCCAGCATTTT
cdr3_aa: CASTGQGAGNQPQHF
d_call: TRBD1
v_call: TRBV7-9
j_call: TRBJ1-5
clone_size: few

cdr3_nt: TGTGCCAGCAGCTTACGACTAGCTGGCATGGATACGCAGTATTTT
cdr3_aa: CASSLRLAGMDTQYF
d_call: TRBD2
v_call: TRBV5-4
j_call: TRBJ2-3
clone_size: NA

cdr3_nt: TGCAGTGCTCGGGACTTCTACGAGCAGTACTTC
cdr3_aa: CSARDFYEQYF
d_call: NA
v_call: TRBV20-1
j_call: TRBJ2-7
clone_size: NA

cdr3_nt: TGTGCCAGCAGCGTAGGTGGGCATGGGGATGAGCAGTTCTTC
cdr3_aa: CASSVGGHGDEQFF
d_call: NA
v_call: TRBV5-4
j_call: TRBJ2-1
clone_size: NA

cdr3_nt: TGCGCCAGCAGCTCTAGCGACCCTAGCACAGATACGCAGTATTTT
cdr3_aa: CASSSSDPSTDTQYF
d_call: NA
v_call: TRBV5-1
j_call: TRBJ2-3
clone_size: NA

cdr3_nt: TGTGCCAGCAGTTTACACGGGGAGCAGTACTTC
cdr3_aa: CASSLHGEQYF
d_call: NA
v_call: TRBV6-5
j_call: TRBJ2-7
clone_size: NA

cdr3_nt: TGTGCCAGCAGTTTCCCCGAAGCTTTCTTT
cdr3_aa: CASSFPEAFF
d_call: NA
v_call: TRBV27
j_call: TRBJ1-1
clone_size: few

cdr3_nt: TGTGCCAGCTCCCTGACCGGGACAGTAAATCAGCCCCAGCATTTT
cdr3_aa: CASSLTGTVNQPQHF
d_call: TRBD1
v_call: TRBV18
j_call: TRBJ1-5
clone_size: once

cdr3_nt: TGTGCCAGCTCGACTACTCTCACAGATACGCAGTATTTT
cdr3_aa: CASSTTLTDTQYF
d_call: NA
v_call: TRBV18
j_call: TRBJ2-3
clone_size: NA

cdr3_nt: TGTGCCAGCAGCTCCGAAAACAGGCGGAATGAAAAACTGTTTTTT
cdr3_aa: CASSSENRRNEKLFF
d_call: NA
v_call: TRBV5-6
j_call: TRBJ1-4
clone_size: NA

cdr3_nt: TGTGCCAGCAGCCCCAGCCGGGACAGGGGTTACGAGCAGTACTTC
cdr3_aa: CASSPSRDRGYEQYF
d_call: TRBD1
v_call: TRBV9
j_call: TRBJ2-7
clone_size: NA

cdr3_nt: TGTGCCATCGCATGGGACAGGGAGTACGAGCAGTACTTC
cdr3_aa: CAIAWDREYEQYF
d_call: TRBD1
v_call: TRBV10-3
j_call: TRBJ2-7
clone_size: NA

cdr3_nt: TGCGCCAGCAGTCACGGGGGAGGCTCTATGAACACTGAAGCTTTCTTT
cdr3_aa: CASSHGGGSMNTEAFF
d_call: NA
v_call: TRBV5-1
j_call: TRBJ1-1
clone_size: NA

cdr3_nt: TGCGCCAGCAGTCCACCGGGACTAGCGGGAGGCGGCACAGATACGCAGTATTTT
cdr3_aa: CASSPPGLAGGGTDTQYF
d_call: TRBD2
v_call: TRBV5-1
j_call: TRBJ2-3
clone_size: NA

cdr3_nt: TGTGCCAGTAGTATAGCCCTCGGGTTTAGCAATCAGCCCCAGCATTTT
cdr3_aa: CASSIALGFSNQPQHF
d_call: NA
v_call: TRBV19
j_call: TRBJ1-5
clone_size: NA

cdr3_nt: TGTGCCAGCAGCTTGGCTGGGGATCAGCCCCAGCATTTT
cdr3_aa: CASSLAGDQPQHF
d_call: NA
v_call: TRBV5-6
j_call: TRBJ1-5
clone_size: NA

cdr3_nt: TGTGCCAGTAGTTCCCTGGCGAACTCCTACAATGAGCAGTTCTTC
cdr3_aa: CASSSLANSYNEQFF
d_call: NA
v_call: TRBV19
j_call: TRBJ2-1
clone_size: few

cdr3_nt: TGTGCCAGCAGCTTAAAGGAATCTGGTGGCTACACCTTC
cdr3_aa: CASSLKESGGYTF
d_call: NA
v_call: TRBV7-9
j_call: TRBJ1-2
clone_size: NA

cdr3_nt: TGCGCCAGTAGCGGGTCGGTTAGCACAGATACGCAGTATTTT
cdr3_aa: CASSGSVSTDTQYF
d_call: TRBD2
v_call: TRBV5-1
j_call: TRBJ2-3
clone_size: few

cdr3_nt: TGCGCCAGCAGCTTGGACCAGCAAGAGACCCAGTACTTC
cdr3_aa: CASSLDQQETQYF
d_call: NA
v_call: TRBV5-1
j_call: TRBJ2-5
clone_size: NA

cdr3_nt: TGTGCCAGCAGGGGGGGACTAGCGAATACGGAGTACTTC
cdr3_aa: CASRGGLANTEYF
d_call: TRBD2
v_call: TRBV2
j_call: TRBJ2-7
clone_size: once

cdr3_nt: TGCGCCAGCAGCTTCGGACACTCGAACACCGGGGAGCTGTTTTTT
cdr3_aa: CASSFGHSNTGELFF
d_call: NA
v_call: TRBV5-1
j_call: TRBJ2-2
clone_size: NA

cdr3_nt: TGTGCCAGCTCCGGGACAGACTCTGGAAACACCATATATTTT
cdr3_aa: CASSGTDSGNTIYF
d_call: TRBD1
v_call: TRBV18
j_call: TRBJ1-3
clone_size: NA

cdr3_nt: TGTGCCAGCAGCTCGGCGGGGCGCGAAAAACTGTTTTTT
cdr3_aa: CASSSAGREKLFF
d_call: NA
v_call: TRBV6-5
j_call: TRBJ1-4
clone_size: NA

cdr3_nt: TGTGCCAGCTCACCCGAGGGAAGGGGCAATCAGCCCCAGCATTTT
cdr3_aa: CASSPEGRGNQPQHF
d_call: NA
v_call: TRBV18
j_call: TRBJ1-5
clone_size: NA

cdr3_nt: TGTGCCAGCAGCTACGCGGACGGCTACGAGCAGTACTTC
cdr3_aa: CASSYADGYEQYF
d_call: NA
v_call: TRBV7-3
j_call: TRBJ2-7
clone_size: NA

cdr3_nt: TGTGCCAGTAGCGGGACTAGCGGGAGCTACGAGCAGTACTTC
cdr3_aa: CASSGTSGSYEQYF
d_call: TRBD2
v_call: TRBV19
j_call: TRBJ2-7
clone_size: NA

cdr3_nt: TGTGCCACCAGCAGAGATTCGAGGAGGATAGACGAGCAGTACTTC
cdr3_aa: CATSRDSRRIDEQYF
d_call: NA
v_call: TRBV15
j_call: TRBJ2-7
clone_size: NA

cdr3_nt: TGTGCCAGCAGCTTAGTGCCCTTTATCAATGAGCAGTTCTTC
cdr3_aa: CASSLVPFINEQFF
d_call: NA
v_call: TRBV7-9
j_call: TRBJ2-1
clone_size: NA

cdr3_nt: TGTGCCAGCAGCCCCTGGGAACAGTTAAGGGACGAGCAGTACTTC
cdr3_aa: CASSPWEQLRDEQYF
d_call: NA
v_call: TRBV27
j_call: TRBJ2-7
clone_size: NA

cdr3_nt: TGTGCCAGCAGTTTGGACAGGGGTGAAAAACTGTTTTTT
cdr3_aa: CASSLDRGEKLFF
d_call: TRBD1
v_call: TRBV27
j_call: TRBJ1-4
clone_size: few

cdr3_nt: TGTGCCAGCAGCGTGACAGGGGGCTCCTACGAGCAGTACTTC
cdr3_aa: CASSVTGGSYEQYF
d_call: TRBD1
v_call: TRBV7-9
j_call: TRBJ2-7
clone_size: once

cdr3_nt: TGTGCCAGCAGCCGTAGGTCTTTGGGGCGATGGGAGACCCAGTACTTC
cdr3_aa: CASSRRSLGRWETQYF
d_call: NA
v_call: TRBV14
j_call: TRBJ2-5
clone_size: NA

cdr3_nt: TGTGCCAGCTCACCCTCCTACGCGAACACTGAAGCTTTCTTT
cdr3_aa: CASSPSYANTEAFF
d_call: NA
v_call: TRBV18
j_call: TRBJ1-1
clone_size: NA